The sequence of this T cell receptor beta chain was determined in a study of shared clonotypes between healthy human individuals. This clone was seen only a few times. TCRdb keeps only in-frame clones here, not all; method: immunoSEQ multiplex PCR. The sample includes some 490,000 clones, around 73% of them seen just once. Germline V gene data show CDR1 as WSHSY and CDR2 as SAAADI. The CDR3 has 14 amino acids. V was clipped by 2 bases and J by 2 bases, with 10 bases between them. The rearrangement joins TRBV10-2 to TRBJ2-7; D possibly corresponds to TRBD1 (6 bases). Sequenced sample: PBMCs. The TCR was taken from a woman aged 40 to 50 in good health. Some clones in this sample may be carry-over from other donors' samples. DNA of the CDR3: TGCGCCAGCAGTGAGGCCGGGACAACCTACGAGCAGTACTTC. Its protein product is CASSEAGTTYEQYF.